This paragraph covers one T cell receptor (beta chain) sequence. Germline values: CDR1 MNHEY, CDR2 SMNVEV (reference sequence). V was clipped by 4 bases and J by 2 bases; unmatched bases: 5. The CDR3 sequence is 15 residues long. Original data processing: For nucleated cells, counts were estimated from reference gene primer amplification. Some clones are missing from TCRdb's copy, which holds only in-frame ones; the method was immunoSEQ multiplex PCR. V and J calls and clone size are those listed in that table; D and trimming were worked out from the DNA. The table records 200,000 to 250,000 clones, 80% to 90% of them present only once. This entry is derived from a study of blood T cell repertoires in COVID-19. At the level of the study: Specimens from acute and convalescent COVID-19 originated in the United States, Italy and Spain.

Those who participated ranged in age from roughly 18 to 100 years and resided in approximately 26 US areas. Self-reported history from a screening survey and questionnaire set each donor's cohort. The TCR was taken from a woman aged 25 to 45 who had been exposed to COVID-19. This chain uses TRBV27 with TRBJ1-2, with 9 bases aligning to TRBD1. The specimen was PBMCs or T cells enriched from blood (not recorded which). The CDR3 nucleotides read TGTGCCAGCAGTTCTATCGGGACAGGGAACTATGGCTACACCTTC. Translation: CASSSIGTGNYGYTF.